The 12 T cell receptor beta chains listed next were all sequenced from one sample in a study of shared clonotypes between healthy human individuals (dated by TCRdb to about 2020). Libraries were made using the immunoSEQ multiplex PCR assay. TCRdb retrieved this table from immuneACCESS and kept in-frame rearrangements only. Not all clones are present; in checked studies, unresolved V genes account for under half, and no reason is known for the remainder. A total of 2.3 million or so clones appear in this sample, over 85% of them only once. About 0.37% of the sample comes from the top ten. The sample was naive CD4+ T cells from PBMCs. The meaning of the sample's cell subset or site label: CD45RA+ positively selected. The receptors were gathered from a man aged 18-30 years in good health. Some clones in this sample may be carry-over from other donors' samples.

The rearrangement links TRBV5-1 to TRBJ2-1, with 8 nucleotides matching TRBD1. Germline V CDR1 and CDR2: SGHRS, YFSETQ. V was clipped by 2 bases and J by 4 bases; unmatched bases: 5. The CDR3 is 15 residues long. The CDR3 protein is CASSFDRGGYNEQFF. The CDR3 DNA is TGCGCCAGCAGCTTTGACAGGGGAGGTTACAATGAGCAGTTCTTC.

V gene TRBV30 combines with J gene TRBJ1-3; TRBD1 matches 9 bases. This CDR3 has 16 amino acids. Trimming cost V 5 bases and J 4 bases; bases outside gene matches: 12. Per the germline V gene, CDR1 is GTSNPN and CDR2 is SVGIG (reference sequence). The CDR3 coding sequence is TGTGCCTGGGCAGACACAGGGGGCGCGGGGGGAAACACCATATATTTT. Its translation: CAWADTGGAGGNTIYF.

This clone was recorded a few times. This rearrangement joins TRBV6-4 to TRBJ1-5; TRBD1 might be the D (6 bases). V was pared by 5 bases and J by 5 bases, with 13 bases between. CDR3 length: 14 residues. Germline CDR1 and CDR2: MRHNA and SNTAGT. In DNA form, the CDR3 reads TGTGCCAGCAGTCCGCCAGGGGACCATCAGCCCCAGCATTTT. It yields the protein CASSPPGDHQPQHF.

The V and J genes are TRBV7-2 and TRBJ1-1; D is ambiguous. This CDR3 is 15 amino acids long. V lost 0 bases, J lost 3 bases, and 11 bases lay in between. CDR1 SGHTA and CDR2 FQGNSA come from the germline V gene. CDR3 region: CASSLAVRTDTEAFF. CDR3 nucleotides: TGTGCCAGCAGCTTAGCGGTTCGGACGGACACTGAAGCTTTCTTT. Together with reference TRBV7-2 and TRBJ1-1, the CDR3 gives the full variable domain: GAGVSQSPSNKVTEKGKDVELRCDPISGHTALYWYRQSLGQGLEFLIYFQGNSAPDKSGLPSDRFSAERTGGSVSTLTIQRTQQEDSAVYLCASSLAVRTDTEAFFGQGTRLTVV.

The chain carries TRBV11-2 and TRBJ2-7; TRBD1 matches at 10 bases. The CDR3 length is 15 residues. Germline lookup yields CDR1 SGHAT and CDR2 FQNNGV. After removal of 6 bases from V and 3 bases from J, the junction contained 8 bases not matched to a gene. The CDR3 DNA follows: TGTGCCAGCAGGAAGCCGGGACAGGGGCTCTACGAGCAGTACTTC. Protein sequence: CASRKPGQGLYEQYF.

The rearrangement joins TRBV18 to TRBJ1-2; 7 bases are a match to TRBD1. The germline gives CDR1 KGHSH, CDR2 LQKENI. The CDR3 length is 12 residues. J lost 10 bases, V lost 0 bases, and 2 bases had no gene match. The CDR3 region has the DNA TGTGCCAGCTCACCACCGCAGGGGGACTACACCTTC. Its protein is CASSPPQGDYTF.

V and J are TRBV27 and TRBJ1-2; D is unresolved. The CDR3 spans 12 residues. Germline V gene sequence: CDR1 MNHEY, CDR2 SMNVEV (reference sequence). V was clipped by 4 bases and J by 7 bases, with 10 bases between them. The DNA of the CDR3 is TGTGCCAGCAGTTCCTGGGGTACTGGCTACACCTTC. This translates into CASSSWGTGYTF.

This sequence joins TRBV18 and TRBJ1-4, with D perhaps matching TRBD1 (5 bases). Trimming pared 1 base from V and 3 bases from J, leaving 9 bases between. CDR1 and CDR2 (germline): KGHSH, LQKENI. The CDR3 spans 15 residues. For the CDR3, the DNA is TGTGCCAGCTCACCACGGCGGGACCCTAATGAAAAACTGTTTTTT. Its protein product is CASSPRRDPNEKLFF. Variable domain in full (rest from reference TRBV18 and TRBJ1-4): NAGVMQNPRHLVRRRGQEARLRCSPMKGHSHVYWYRQLPEEGLKFMVYLQKENIIDESGMPKERFSAEFPKEGPSILRIQQVVRGDSAAYFCASSPRRDPNEKLFFGSGTQLSVL.

V is TRBV6-1 and J is TRBJ1-2, with TRBD1 matching 8 bases. Germline CDR1 and CDR2: MNHNS and SASEGT. With 1 base clipped from V and 8 bases from J, the junction kept 9 bases outside the gene matches. The CDR3 is 15 amino acids. The chain's CDR3 is CASSEVDRGGGGYTF. The CDR3 region has the DNA TGTGCCAGCAGTGAAGTAGACAGGGGAGGAGGCGGCTACACCTTC.

This chain joins TRBV19 and TRBJ2-1; 11 positions match TRBD2. The CDR3 runs to 16 residues. J lost 2 bases, V lost 5 bases, and 5 bases had no gene match. The germline gives CDR1 LNHDA, CDR2 SQIVND (reference sequence). In DNA form, the CDR3 reads TGTGCCAGTAGTGGGGGACTAGCGGCTACCTACAATGAGCAGTTCTTC. It translates to CASSGGLAATYNEQFF.

Worth noting for this clone: Other DNA sequences of this sample code for an identical CDR3. The chain recombines TRBV7-3 with TRBJ2-7, with D hard to call. Germline loops: CDR1 SGHTA, CDR2 FQGTGA. The CDR3 is 14 amino acids. Trimming shortened V by 2 bases and J by 2 bases, and 10 bases separated the two germline ends. The CDR3 sequence: CASSLGPGPYEQYF. CDR3 DNA: TGTGCCAGCAGCTTAGGGCCGGGCCCCTACGAGCAGTACTTC. The full variable domain, in which reference TRBV7-3 and TRBJ2-7 provide the parts outside the CDR3, is GAGVSQTPSNKVTEKGKYVELRCDPISGHTALYWYRQSLGQGPEFLIYFQGTGAADDSGLPNDRFFAVRPEGSVSTLKIQRTERGDSAVYLCASSLGPGPYEQYFGPGTRLTVT.

About this clone: The sample carries other DNA sequences with the same CDR3. DNA of the CDR3: TGTGCCAGCAGCCCGGGACAGGGCTTCTATGGCTACACCTTC. This sequence encodes CASSPGQGFYGYTF. This chain links TRBV28 with TRBJ1-2; the match to TRBD1 covers 9 bases. The CDR3 runs 14 residues. The J segment lost 4 bases and the V segment lost 6 bases, leaving 6 bases of the junction unmatched. The germline V gene has CDR1 MDHEN and CDR2 SYDVKM.